This TCR beta chain was sequenced in a study of cytomegalovirus exposure and HLA in healthy donors (dated by TCRdb to the late 2010s). Turning to the overall study: An earlier analysis of about 530 of the donors reported 276 Gb of sequence data and approximately 120 million unique TCR beta sequences obtained from 180 million or so T cells. In an earlier analysis of 587 of the donors, high-throughput TCR beta sequencing was used to judge whether each TCR beta V gene segment behaved as functional or pseudogenic. An early release covering roughly 640 HLA-typed donors comprised approximately 300 gigabases of sequencing data and around 85 million unique TCR sequences. A later analysis re-examined previously published TCR beta repertoires from more than 600 donors and added high-resolution HLA genotyping to investigate patterns of TCR occurrence. In a later genetic analysis, genome-wide SNP genotypes for about 55% of the roughly 700 donors were used, and that subset was treated as a discovery cohort. A separate validation cohort of 100 to 150 different subjects was used in addition to the approximately 700-subject first cohort. To predict cytomegalovirus infection status, the study brought together high-throughput TCR immunosequencing, statistical association of individual TCRs with disease status, and machine learning. Roughly 5 DR-DQ haplotypes were treated as single units for association and clustering because of strong linkage in the cohort. Donor age, sex, ethnicity and CMV serostatus were compiled alongside the repertoire data. Of the roughly 410 genotyped donors, approximately 80% were placed in the genetic ancestry cluster associated with self-reported Caucasian donors. In the later analysis, no new phenotypic data were used to find candidate immune exposures; instead, reliance was placed on TCR beta sequences and their occurrence across donors. The study aimed to test whether signatures of past pathogen exposure could be identified by cataloging public T cell receptors. Across approximately 400 genotyped donors of the cohort, an average of approximately 200,000 unique TCR beta nucleotide sequences per donor were sequenced, and approximately 17% of those sequences were non-productive. All discovery cohort repertoires had been generated using a single sequencing platform. The T cell repertoires of under 700 subjects were profiled by immunosequencing and related to cytomegalovirus serostatus. HLA typing covered class I and class II loci at four-digit resolution. Typing coverage varied by locus: roughly 629-630 donors for A, B, C, DRB1 and DQB1; under 550 for DQA1; around 570 for DPA1; approximately 470 for DPB1.

The cohort consisted of some 670 healthy bone marrow donors. At the time of sampling, all cohort members were nominally healthy, though unrecorded immune exposures were likely present. The donor tested CMV seropositive, placing the donor among the 289 seropositive members of the cohort. Every donor gave a peripheral blood sample, and the peripheral blood mononuclear cells from that sample were used for TCR beta sequencing. The Qiagen DNeasy Blood Extraction Kit was used to extract genomic DNA from the blood cell samples. Between the V and J ends, shortened by 5 bases and 2 bases respectively, the junction contains 9 bases. Sequences SEHNR (CDR1) and FQNEAQ (CDR2) are obtained from the germline V gene (reference sequence). Taken from cysteine to phenylalanine, the CDR3 has 13 residues. CDR3 DNA is the only sequence kept; it has 39 bases, read in frame from the first base. With regard to this clone: Its target antigen remains unknown. Within one base of it there is no much larger clone, and no base qualities were kept.

The paper as a whole reports these results and caveats: Correlated functional status among segregating V segments might be attributable to linkage disequilibrium, but an unknown experimental factor could not be ruled out. The classifier was reported to diagnose cytomegalovirus status with high specificity and sensitivity in both the original and validation cohorts. A few of the identified cytomegalovirus-associated TCR beta chains were confirmed in vitro to be specific for cytomegalovirus antigens. In a later analysis, most CMV-associated TCR beta chains were found to appear HLA-restricted, with HLA associations seemingly driven largely by CMV exposure. CMV serostatus was the only immune exposure information available for the cohort. In a later genetic analysis, fewer N-insertions in productive TCRs were reported among donors in an Asian-associated ancestry cluster than the roughly 640-donor mean. An earlier analysis of around 600 of the donors showed that most TCR beta V segments appeared in productive rearrangements either about 87% or about 30% of the time, which broadly matched IMGT annotations. A later genetic analysis associated a missense DCLRE1C variant with V-gene and J-gene trimming of TCR beta chains, and an independent cohort replicated the association. In a later analysis, several top co-occurrence clusters were reported to appear linked to parvovirus B19, influenza, CMV and Epstein-Barr virus. The cohort was sequenced for TCR beta chains only, and without alpha or paired-chain data the features that could be detected were limited. A further reported finding was that TCR beta sequences accurately predicted the HLA-A and HLA-B alleles for most subjects in the first cohort. Compared with equally common non-associated chains, HLA-associated TCR beta chains in a later analysis were more clonally expanded and had lower generation probabilities. A later analysis found that TCR association rates varied across HLA loci, with DRB1 alleles showing the most associated TCRs and HLA-C alleles the fewest. Specific HLA alleles were associated with about 17,000 TCR beta sequences at a false discovery rate of 0.05 in a later analysis. The authors suggested that the approach could potentially be extended to other disease states and immunological phenotypes. Some IMGT-functional V segments, including TRBV6-2 and TRBV6-3, could not be told apart with the 87-base-pair reads, so those segments were excluded. A cluster of highly shared sequence variants was judged likely to be a technical artifact of the sequencing pipeline. Because counts were too low, more than 15 rarely observed V segments, including chromosome 9 orphons, were left out of the earlier analysis of some 640 of the donors. While some public TCRs were present in many individuals, most TCR sequences turned up only very rarely across donors. Because HLA typing was unavailable for some donors at each locus, only the typed subset was used in association tests. When HLA alleles, especially DR and DQ, strongly co-occurred, attributing TCR associations to individual alleles was difficult. The study listed 150 to 200 TCR beta chains as associated with cytomegalovirus. Sequencing depth was assumed to be roughly uniform across donors in the presence/absence analyses, though that assumption may not hold.

Receptor libraries were prepared by the immunoSEQ multiplex PCR assay. The multiplex PCR relied on a mix of 60 forward primers for TCR Vbeta segments and 13 reverse primers for TCR Jbeta segments. The CDR3 region of rearranged TCR beta genes was amplified from genomic DNA by a multiplex PCR assay. Amplified TCR beta libraries were sequenced as 87-base-pair reads on the Illumina HiSeq System. The study's own analysis went as follows. Across the 670 or so repertoires, a later analysis counted 80 million or so unique TCR beta chains, some 11 million of which were shared by at least two donors. To remove PCR and sequencing errors, raw reads were error-corrected and collapsed into unique sequences using a nearest-neighbor algorithm that merged closely related sequences. Alignment of CDR3 sequences to IMGT reference sequences was used to assign V, D and J gene segments. For a sequence to be retained, a match of at least six nucleotides was required to both a V gene segment and a J gene segment. Rearrangements were called productive when the CDR3 lacked stop codons and stayed in frame with V and J; all others were non-productive. CDR3 was defined according to IMGT convention as the region running from the second conserved V-encoded cysteine to the conserved J-encoded phenylalanine. In an earlier analysis of 587 of the donors, sequences lacking an unambiguous match to a single V gene segment were excluded. In an earlier analysis of roughly 500 of the donors, V segments were called functional above 56.7% productive rearrangements and were called segregating when the between-donor standard deviation exceeded 5%. A statistical classification framework was built to diagnose cytomegalovirus status from the catalog of TCR beta chain sequences. A later analysis assigned V and J genes by comparing TCR nucleotide sequences with IMGT/GENE-DB human TR gene sequences. Using the TCRdist pipeline, a later analysis assigned CDR3 sequences along with most-parsimonious VDJ recombination scenarios. In a later analysis, every TCR beta chain was defined by the combination of its CDR3 amino acid sequence and its V-gene family, and reads without a unique V-gene family were dropped. A later analysis removed 592 highly shared, low-generation-probability nucleotide sequences to deal with suspected cross-contamination and a sequencing artifact. For each public chain, a later analysis derived a clonal expansion index from normalized ranks of inferred template counts within each repertoire. In a later analysis, generation probabilities were computed using a VDJ recombination model fitted to out-of-frame rearrangements, and the results were checked against IGoR. In a later analysis, TCR-TCR, TCR-HLA and TCR-CMV co-occurrence was scored with hypergeometric tests, and a repertoire-size bias correction was applied to TCR pairs. False discovery rates were estimated in a later analysis by permuting HLA or CMV assignments 20 times. In a later analysis, co-occurring TCRs were grouped using DBSCAN, and TCRdist sequence similarity was added for clustering within HLA-allele-positive subsets. Repertoires with fewer than 30,000 or more than 120,000 public chains were left out of co-occurrence clustering, as were a handful of repertoires with anomalous nucleotide sharing. TCRdb retrieved this table from immuneACCESS and kept in-frame rearrangements only. Not all clones are present; in checked studies, unresolved V genes account for under half, and no reason is known for the remainder. The D gene and trimming were derived from the DNA, and the V and J assignments and clone size from that table. The sample contains some 170,000 clones, around 81% of them found a single time. Of the sample, roughly 5.2% is held by the ten largest clones.

This clonotype was sampled from a woman between 18 and 30 years old in good health and CMV-seropositive. The chain was built from TRBV7-9 and TRBJ2-5; there is no confident call for the D gene. Sequenced: PBMCs. The bases read TGTGCCAGCAGCGCGACTGAACAAGAGACCCAGTACTTC. Its protein reads: CASSATEQETQYF.